Listed below are T cell receptor beta chains from one sample, sequenced in a study of shared clonotypes between healthy human individuals. The method was immunoSEQ multiplex PCR; TCRdb's version includes in-frame clones alone and lacks a portion of them. The sample includes 550,000 to 700,000 clones, around three quarters seen only once; the top ten take roughly 1.9%. The specimen was memory CD4+ T cells sorted from blood. These receptors all stem from a woman aged 25 to 39 in good health. The CDR3 runs from the conserved cysteine through the conserved F or W. A D gene is named only where the DNA matches it firmly. Not all rows give a size; the values are once, few, many and, for expanded clones, a class.

J: TRBJ1-2
size: NA
D: NA
V: TRBV5-4
CDR3: CASSLNPGANYGYTF
DNA: TGTGCCAGCAGCCTTAACCCCGGAGCTAACTATGGCTACACCTTC

J: TRBJ1-1
size: NA
D: TRBD1
V: TRBV2
CDR3: CARGTGVNLGTEAFF
DNA: TGTGCCAGAGGGACAGGGGTCAACCTGGGGACTGAAGCTTTCTTT

J: TRBJ2-5
size: NA
D: NA
V: TRBV6-1
CDR3: CASLTGATQETQYF
DNA: TGTGCCAGCCTCACCGGGGCTACCCAAGAGACCCAGTACTTC

J: TRBJ1-1
size: once
D: NA
V: TRBV6-1
CDR3: CASTYGTSNTEAFF
DNA: TGTGCCAGCACCTATGGGACGTCGAACACTGAAGCTTTCTTT

J: TRBJ1-2
size: few
D: NA
V: TRBV7-8
CDR3: CASSRDGRLGYTF
DNA: TGTGCCAGCAGTCGGGACGGCCGACTGGGCTACACCTTC

J: TRBJ2-7
size: NA
D: TRBD2
V: TRBV10-3
CDR3: CAISGGGTRTYEQYF
DNA: TGTGCCATCAGTGGAGGGGGGACTAGGACGTACGAGCAGTACTTC

J: TRBJ2-2
size: NA
D: NA
V: TRBV7-8
CDR3: CASSTSGTAGELFF
DNA: TGTGCCAGCAGCACAAGTGGGACCGCCGGGGAGCTGTTTTTT

J: TRBJ1-1
size: few
D: NA
V: TRBV7-9
CDR3: CASIKTVNTEAFF
DNA: TGTGCCAGCATAAAGACAGTGAACACTGAAGCTTTCTTT

J: TRBJ1-1
size: few
D: NA
V: TRBV11-2
CDR3: CASSLQGPDTEAFF
DNA: TGTGCCAGCAGCTTACAGGGTCCGGACACTGAAGCTTTCTTT

J: TRBJ2-7
size: NA
D: NA
V: TRBV27
CDR3: CASSLGTSYSYEQYF
DNA: TGTGCCAGCAGTTTAGGGACTTCCTACTCCTACGAGCAGTACTTC

J: TRBJ2-3
size: NA
D: TRBD2
V: TRBV25-1
CDR3: CAIQPSGRYTQYF
DNA: TGTGCCATACAACCTAGCGGGCGATATACGCAGTATTTT

J: TRBJ2-3
size: NA
D: NA
V: TRBV29-1
CDR3: CSVVRTDTQYF
DNA: TGCAGCGTTGTCCGCACAGATACGCAGTATTTT

J: TRBJ2-7
size: NA
D: TRBD2
V: TRBV5-1
CDR3: CASSLRGETGEQYF
DNA: TGCGCCAGCAGCCTCCGGGGGGAAACCGGCGAGCAGTACTTC

J: TRBJ2-1
size: NA
D: TRBD2
V: TRBV5-1
CDR3: CASSLQREYYYNEQFF
DNA: TGCGCCAGCAGCCTTCAGCGGGAGTATTACTACAATGAGCAGTTCTTC

J: TRBJ2-7
size: NA
D: TRBD2
V: TRBV6-1
CDR3: CASSEALPGGRNEQYF
DNA: TGTGCCAGCAGTGAAGCGCTTCCGGGGGGGCGGAACGAGCAGTACTTC

J: TRBJ1-1
size: NA
D: TRBD1
V: TRBV28
CDR3: CASGQGGIVTEAFF
DNA: TGTGCCAGTGGACAGGGAGGGATTGTCACTGAAGCTTTCTTT